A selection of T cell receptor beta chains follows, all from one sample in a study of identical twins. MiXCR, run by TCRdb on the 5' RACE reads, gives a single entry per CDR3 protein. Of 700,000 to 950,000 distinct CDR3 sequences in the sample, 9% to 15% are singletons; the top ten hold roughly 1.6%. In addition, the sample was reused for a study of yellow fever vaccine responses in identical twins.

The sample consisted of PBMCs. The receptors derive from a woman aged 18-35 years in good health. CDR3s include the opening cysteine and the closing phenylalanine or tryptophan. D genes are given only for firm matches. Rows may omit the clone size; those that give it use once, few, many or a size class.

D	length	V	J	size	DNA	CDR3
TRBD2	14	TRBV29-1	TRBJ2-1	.	TGCAGCGTTCACAATATGGTAGCGGGAAATGAGCAGTTCTTC	CSVHNMVAGNEQFF
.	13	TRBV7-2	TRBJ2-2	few	TGTGCCAGCAGCGCCGGACAGACCGGGGAGCTGTTTTTT	CASSAGQTGELFF
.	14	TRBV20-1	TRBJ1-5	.	TGCAGTGCAAGGGACGGCTATAGCAATCAGCCCCAGCATTTT	CSARDGYSNQPQHF
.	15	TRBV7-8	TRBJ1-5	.	TGTGCCAGCAGTGTTGGGACTTCAAGCAATCAGCCCCAGCATTTT	CASSVGTSSNQPQHF
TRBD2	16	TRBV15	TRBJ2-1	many	TGTGCCACCAGCAAAGGACTAGCGGGGGGCCAGCCTGAGCAGTTCTTC	CATSKGLAGGQPEQFF
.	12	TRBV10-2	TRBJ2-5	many	TGTGCCAGCAGCCCCATGGGAGAGACCCAGTACTTC	CASSPMGETQYF
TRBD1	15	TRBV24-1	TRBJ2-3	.	TGTGCCACCAGTGATGGGACAGGAGTCACAGATACGCAGTATTTT	CATSDGTGVTDTQYF
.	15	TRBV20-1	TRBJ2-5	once	TGCAGTGCCCCGACGTGGCGGGCACCGCCGGAGACCCAGTACTTC	CSAPTWRAPPETQYF
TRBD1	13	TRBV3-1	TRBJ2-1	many	TGTGCCAGCAGCCTTTGGACAGGGAATGAGCAGTTCTTC	CASSLWTGNEQFF
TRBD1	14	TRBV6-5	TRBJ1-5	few	TGTGCCAGCAGTTACTCTACAGGGGATCAGCCCCAGCATTTT	CASSYSTGDQPQHF
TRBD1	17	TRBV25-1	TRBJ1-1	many	TGTGCCAGCAGTGAATCTTGGGACAGGGGAGAATTTACTGAAGCTTTCTTT	CASSESWDRGEFTEAFF
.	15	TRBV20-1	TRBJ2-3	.	TGCTGTGCCATTATTAATGGTTTTGGGACAGATACGCAGTATTTT	CCAIINGFGTDTQYF
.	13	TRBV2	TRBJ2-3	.	TGTGCCAGCACCCCCGCCCCCACAGATACGCAGTATTTT	CASTPAPTDTQYF
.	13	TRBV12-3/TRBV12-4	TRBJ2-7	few	TGTGCCAGCAGTTTCGAGTCCCGCGGGGTGCAGTACTTC	CASSFESRGVQYF
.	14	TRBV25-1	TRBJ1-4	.	TGTGCCAGCAGTGAATTGATGGGGAATGAAAAACTGTTTTTT	CASSELMGNEKLFF
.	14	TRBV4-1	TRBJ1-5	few	TGCGCCAGCAGCCAAGGGCCGGAGAATCAGCCCCAGCATTTT	CASSQGPENQPQHF
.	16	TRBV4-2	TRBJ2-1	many	TGTGCCAGCAGCCAAGATCATGGGCAGGGAGGCAATGAGCAGTTCTTC	CASSQDHGQGGNEQFF
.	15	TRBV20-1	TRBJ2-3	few	TGCAGTGCTAAGGACCCCGGAGGGGTGACAGATACGCAGTATTTT	CSAKDPGGVTDTQYF
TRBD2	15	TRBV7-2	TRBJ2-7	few	TGTGCCAGCAGCTTAGCGGCGGGAGGTGCCTACGAGCAGTACTTC	CASSLAAGGAYEQYF
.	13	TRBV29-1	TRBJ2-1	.	TGCAGCGCTGCAGGGAGCTCCTACAATGAGCAGTTCTTC	CSAAGSSYNEQFF
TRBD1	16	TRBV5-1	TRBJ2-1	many	TGCGCCAGCAGCACTCCACAGGGGGCGGCTTACAATGAGCAGTTCTTC	CASSTPQGAAYNEQFF
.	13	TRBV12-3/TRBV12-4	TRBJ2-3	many	TGTGCCAGCAGTTTAGGTCCACAAGATACGCAGTATTTT	CASSLGPQDTQYF
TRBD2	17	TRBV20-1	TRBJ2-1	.	TGCTGCGCTAGACCCGGGACTAGCGGCGCCTCCTACAATGAGCAGTTCTTC	CCARPGTSGASYNEQFF
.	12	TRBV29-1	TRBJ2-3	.	TGCAGCGTAGCCGGGGCTGAGGGTACGCAGTATTTT	CSVAGAEGTQYF
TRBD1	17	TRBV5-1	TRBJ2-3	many	TGCGCCAGCAGCGGAGTCGGACAGGGACCAGGCACTAATACGCAGTATTTT	CASSGVGQGPGTNTQYF
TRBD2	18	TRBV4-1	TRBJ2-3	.	TGCGCCAGCAGCCAAGGAGAGACTAGCGGGATCAGCACAGATACGCAGTATTTT	CASSQGETSGISTDTQYF
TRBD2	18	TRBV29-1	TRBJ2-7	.	TGCAGCGTTGAAGCCCGAACTAGCGGGAGGATCGAGTCCTACGAGCAGTACTTC	CSVEARTSGRIESYEQYF
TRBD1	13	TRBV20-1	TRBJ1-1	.	TGCAGTGCTGACAGGGGCGAGGTTACTGAAGCTTTCTTT	CSADRGEVTEAFF
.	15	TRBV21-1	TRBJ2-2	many	TGTGCCAGCAGCAATTTATGGAAAGGTCCCGGGGAGCTGTTTTTT	CASSNLWKGPGELFF
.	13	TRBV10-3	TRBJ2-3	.	TGTGCCATCAGGGAGGGGGCGAGAGATACGCAGTCTTTT	CAIREGARDTQSF
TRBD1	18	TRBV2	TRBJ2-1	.	TGTGCCAGCAGCCATTACAGGGGGCGGTTTTTCATCGACAATGAGCAGTTCTTC	CASSHYRGRFFIDNEQFF
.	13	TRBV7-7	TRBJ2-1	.	TGTGCCAGCAGCTTATCGGCAGGTGGTGAGCAGTTCTTC	CASSLSAGGEQFF
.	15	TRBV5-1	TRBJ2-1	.	TGCGCCTCTTCAAAGGGGACCAGTACCTACAATGAGCAGTTCTTC	CASSKGTSTYNEQFF
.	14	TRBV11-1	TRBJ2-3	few	TGTGCCAGCAGCCTTTTCCCCTCTATCGATACGCAGTATTTT	CASSLFPSIDTQYF
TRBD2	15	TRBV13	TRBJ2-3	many	TGTGCCAGCAGCACTGGGACTACCTACACAGATACGCAGTATTTT	CASSTGTTYTDTQYF
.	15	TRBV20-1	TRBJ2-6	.	TGCAGTGCTATTACAGGGAAAGCTTTTGCCAACGTCCTGACTTTC	CSAITGKAFANVLTF
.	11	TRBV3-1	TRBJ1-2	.	TGTGCCAGCAGCCAATCCTTTAGCTACACCTTC	CASSQSFSYTF
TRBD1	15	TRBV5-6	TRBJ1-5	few	TGTGCCAGCAGCCGGGGGGGGGACAGCTATCAGCCCCAGCATTTT	CASSRGGDSYQPQHF
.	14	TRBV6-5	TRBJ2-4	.	TGTGCCAGCAGTTACGGAGAAGGGTTGAACATTCAGTACTTC	CASSYGEGLNIQYF
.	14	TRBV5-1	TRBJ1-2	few	TGCGCCAGCAGCCTAAGTGGGGCTACCTATGGCTACACCTTC	CASSLSGATYGYTF
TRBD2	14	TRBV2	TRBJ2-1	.	TGTGCCAGCATCCCTAGCGGGAGGGGCAATGAGCAGTTCTTC	CASIPSGRGNEQFF
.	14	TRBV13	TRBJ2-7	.	TGTGCCAGCAGCTCGGAACAGGGTTACTACGAGCAGTACTTC	CASSSEQGYYEQYF
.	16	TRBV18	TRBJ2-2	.	TGTGCCAGCTCACCAATGGGACGGGAGAACACCGGGGAGCTGTTTTTT	CASSPMGRENTGELFF
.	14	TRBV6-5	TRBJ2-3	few	TGTGCCAGCAGTTACTCTCACTCAGCAGATACGCAGTATTTT	CASSYSHSADTQYF
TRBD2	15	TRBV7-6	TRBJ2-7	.	TGTGCCAGCAGCTTAGAAGTTAGCGGGGGGTCAGAGCAGTACTTC	CASSLEVSGGSEQYF
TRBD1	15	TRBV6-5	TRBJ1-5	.	TGTGCCAGCAGTTACTCTGACAGGGGGGGACAGCCCCAGCATTTT	CASSYSDRGGQPQHF
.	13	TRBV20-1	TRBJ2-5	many	TGCAGTGCTAGCGAACGGGTTCAGGAGACCCAGTACTTC	CSASERVQETQYF
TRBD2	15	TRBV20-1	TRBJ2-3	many	TGCAGTGCTCCACAGCGGGGGAGATCCACAGATACGCAGTATTTT	CSAPQRGRSTDTQYF
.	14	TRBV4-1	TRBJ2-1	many	TGCGCCAGCAGCCAACGACAGAACTACAATGAGCAGTTCTTC	CASSQRQNYNEQFF
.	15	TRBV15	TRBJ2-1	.	TGTGCCACCAGCAGTTCTAACAGGTTTTACAATGAGCAGTTCTTC	CATSSSNRFYNEQFF
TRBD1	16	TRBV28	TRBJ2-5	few	TGTGCCAGCAGTCTTACCGGGACAGGGAACCCCTTGGGTGGGCACTTC	CASSLTGTGNPLGGHF
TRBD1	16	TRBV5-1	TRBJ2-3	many	TGCGCCAGCAGCCCGTTAGGGACAGGGTTACCAGATACGCAGTATTTT	CASSPLGTGLPDTQYF
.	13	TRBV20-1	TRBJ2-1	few	TGCAGTCCAAGACCTCAATCCTACAATGAGCAGTTCTTC	CSPRPQSYNEQFF
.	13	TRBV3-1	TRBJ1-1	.	TGTGCCAGCAGCCTCCAAACTGGCTTTGAAGCTTTCTTT	CASSLQTGFEAFF
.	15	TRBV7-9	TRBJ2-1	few	TGTGCCAGCAGCTTAGCGGCCACGATTATGGATGAGCAGTTCTTC	CASSLAATIMDEQFF
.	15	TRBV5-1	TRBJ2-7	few	TGCGCCAGCAGCGGGGACGGGGATAGTATTTACGAGCAGTACTTC	CASSGDGDSIYEQYF
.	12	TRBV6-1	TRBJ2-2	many	TGTGCCAGCAGTATGAGCACCGGGGAGCTGTTTTTT	CASSMSTGELFF
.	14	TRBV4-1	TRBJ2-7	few	TGCGCCAGCAGCCAAGTAGGGCTAATGGGCGAGCAGTACTTC	CASSQVGLMGEQYF
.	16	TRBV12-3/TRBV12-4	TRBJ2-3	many	TGTGCCAGCACCTCCCTTGGGAGTTTAGGCACAGATACGCAGTATTTT	CASTSLGSLGTDTQYF
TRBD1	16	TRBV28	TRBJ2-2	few	TGTGCCAGCAGTTTTAGACAGGGGGTATGGACCGGGGAGCTGTTTTTT	CASSFRQGVWTGELFF